This T cell receptor beta chain originates from a study of T cell responses to AZD1222 COVID-19 vaccine (dated by TCRdb to the early 2020s). In terms of the full investigation: AZD1222 recipients whose second dose came at about 4 weeks and those whose second dose came at about 12 weeks were combined into one group, since spike-specific TCR depth and breadth did not differ between the two schedules. Trial participants were enrolled by age into 18-55, 56-69 and 70-plus year subgroups, with roughly 150, 30 and 60 TCR-sequenced participants respectively. A total of 240 or so trial participants underwent TCR sequencing, of whom about 200 had received two doses of AZD1222 and about 25 had received two doses of the MenACWY control vaccine. The investigation overall reported the following: Conclusions about previously exposed vaccinees were limited because only six or seven AZD1222 recipients were SARS-CoV-2 seropositive at baseline. No day 14 peak-response samples were available, so repertoires were characterized only after the peak T cell response. Participants were mostly white British, with more females than males. The authors suggested clonal diversity may have been underestimated. In the small 56-69-year group, the increase in depth fell short of significance, most likely because of low power. CD4 TCRs associated with the vaccine covered the entire spike protein, and the dominant responses were in regions 160-218 and 743-854. After two AZD1222 doses, spike-specific TCR breadth and depth were significantly higher than at day 0 and than in MenACWY recipients. Reportedly, almost half of the unique spike-specific TCRs recognized epitopes lying outside the regions that are mutated in the B.1.351 and B.1.1.7 variants.

The CDR3 regions of human TCRbeta chains were analyzed by immunosequencing. Under the source paper's analysis protocol: Repertoire TCRs were matched against a reference library of SARS-CoV-2-specific TCRs generated with the MIRA antigen-specificity platform. Breadth was defined as the fraction of unique TCRs that were SARS-CoV-2-associated. Depth was defined as the fraction of total T cells that were SARS-CoV-2-associated. Using the MIRA data, each spike-specific TCR was mapped to the spike region that the TCR reacts to and placed in a CD4 or CD8 class. Log10-transformed breadth and depth values were compared by one-way ANOVA with Sidak's multiple comparisons tests. Imported from immuneACCESS, the table was reduced by TCRdb to in-frame sequences with V and J called. These copies leave out some clones; in studies compared against another copy, an unresolved V gene accounts for under half, and the cause of the remainder is not known. The V and J calls and the clone size are those of that table, but D and trimming were determined from the DNA. Present in this sample are approximately 100,000 clones, roughly 89% of which were seen just once. The ten top clones hold roughly 12% of the sample.

The meaning of the sample's time point label: baseline before first vaccination. The vaccinee samples were drawn from two UK trials, COV001 and COV002, one of which was a single-blind randomized controlled phase 2/3 trial testing AZD1222 (ChAdOx1 nCoV-19) in healthy adults. For TCRbeta chain sequencing, PBMC samples from trial participants were taken at day 0 and at day 28 after the second dose. Trimming accounts for 4 bases at V and 6 bases at J, while the number of junction bases matched to no gene is 12. The CDR3 runs 16 amino acids, cysteine and phenylalanine included. Only the CDR3 portion is preserved as DNA: 48 bases, with reading frame beginning at the first base. The germline V gene sets CDR1 to MDHEN and CDR2 to SYDVKM. Concerning this clone: Its antigen specificity is not known. No base-level quality is on record; no much larger clone is a single base apart.

The chain joins TRBV28 to TRBJ2-3; 8 central nucleotides agree with TRBD1. This clonotype originated in an adult in good health. The sample was peripheral blood, taken on day 0 of AZD1222 vaccination. Read as DNA, the sequence is TGTGCCAGCAGTTCTCCAGGGGGCGAACGTCCGGATACGCAGTATTTT. Its product reads: CASSSPGGERPDTQYF.